What follows is one T cell receptor beta chain and its context. This CDR3 has 15 residues. Germline V gives CDR1 ENHRY, CDR2 SYGVKD. V lost 8 bases and J lost 2; bases outside the gene matches: 10. The sample originates from a study of shared clonotypes between healthy human individuals. Study summary: Donor ages ranged 18 to 49 years: a couple of women, a few men.

Profiling relied on immunoSEQ multiplex PCR, and the TCRdb table lists in-frame clones only, not all of them. The data show hundreds of thousands of clones, 90% to 98% seen once. Positive CCR7 selection of CD45RO-negative cells yielded the naive CD8 cells, and terminally differentiated effector memory CD45RA+ cells were excluded. The chain joins TRBV10-3 to TRBJ2-3; 7 nucleotides match TRBD2. Sequencing was performed on naive CD8+ T cells sorted from blood. The receptor was derived from a young man in good health. CDR3 sequence reads: CAIGVGGRYTDTQYF. The CDR3 DNA is TGTGCCATCGGAGTAGGCGGGAGATACACAGATACGCAGTATTTT.